This is a list of T cell receptor beta chains from one sample in a study of identical twins. TCRdb independently ran MiXCR on the 5' RACE reads; one entry per CDR3 protein. The sample holds 430,000 or so distinct CDR3 sequences; 20% to 30% are singletons and the top ten take around 3%. The sample was also reused in another study, on T cells expressing NK-cell markers.

Sequencing input: CD4+ T cells sorted from blood. The receptor set was obtained from a woman under 30 in good health. Both conserved end residues are part of each CDR3.

j_gene: TRBJ2-3
v_gene: TRBV5-6
CDR3aa: CASSLGRNGAYF

j_gene: TRBJ2-7
v_gene: TRBV6-1
CDR3aa: CASSKTGGPYEQYF

j_gene: TRBJ2-1
v_gene: TRBV12-3/TRBV12-4
CDR3aa: CASRTSPGLAGNEQFF

j_gene: TRBJ2-3
v_gene: TRBV9
CDR3aa: CASATEGGITDTQYF

j_gene: TRBJ2-2
v_gene: TRBV12-3/TRBV12-4
CDR3aa: CASSHGQDSTGELFF

j_gene: TRBJ1-2
v_gene: TRBV7-9
CDR3aa: CASSLLRDGYTF

j_gene: TRBJ2-1
v_gene: TRBV7-8
CDR3aa: CASSKRTSYNEQFF

j_gene: TRBJ2-3
v_gene: TRBV6-5
CDR3aa: CASSFTSGADTQYF

j_gene: TRBJ2-2
v_gene: TRBV12-3/TRBV12-4
CDR3aa: CASTLIQGLDTGELFF

j_gene: TRBJ2-2
v_gene: TRBV28
CDR3aa: CASSPQVSTGELFF

j_gene: TRBJ1-4
v_gene: TRBV12-3/TRBV12-4
CDR3aa: CASSLVGRRNEKLFF

j_gene: TRBJ1-1
v_gene: TRBV5-1
CDR3aa: CASSLNWGRTEAFF

j_gene: TRBJ2-1
v_gene: TRBV5-8
CDR3aa: CASSYGNTIYNEQFF

j_gene: TRBJ2-1
v_gene: TRBV6-2/TRBV6-3
CDR3aa: CASTRGGANDNEQFF

j_gene: TRBJ2-7
v_gene: TRBV5-1
CDR3aa: CASSARGSSYEQYF

j_gene: TRBJ2-1
v_gene: TRBV4-3
CDR3aa: CASSQDLRGTSGSDNEQFF

j_gene: TRBJ1-1
v_gene: TRBV5-1
CDR3aa: CASTRDRNTEAFF

j_gene: TRBJ2-1
v_gene: TRBV7-8
CDR3aa: CASNSPGLAGVGEQFF

j_gene: TRBJ2-3
v_gene: TRBV10-3
CDR3aa: CAISGLAGTVDTQYF

j_gene: TRBJ2-3
v_gene: TRBV10-3
CDR3aa: CAIGLGTDTQYF

j_gene: TRBJ1-1
v_gene: TRBV6-2/TRBV6-3
CDR3aa: CASSYVFGTEAFF

j_gene: TRBJ2-7
v_gene: TRBV12-3/TRBV12-4
CDR3aa: CASSPRGAGGSHEQYF

j_gene: TRBJ2-1
v_gene: TRBV9
CDR3aa: CASSVGGRGSGEQFF

j_gene: TRBJ2-2
v_gene: TRBV10-1
CDR3aa: CASSGGRAIAAGELFF

j_gene: TRBJ2-3
v_gene: TRBV5-1
CDR3aa: CASGDSSSTDTQYF

j_gene: TRBJ2-3
v_gene: TRBV12-3/TRBV12-4
CDR3aa: CASSFLDTQYF

j_gene: TRBJ2-1
v_gene: TRBV29-1
CDR3aa: CSVTPGQGRNEQFF

j_gene: TRBJ2-7
v_gene: TRBV10-3
CDR3aa: CASRFSGSYEQYF

j_gene: TRBJ2-5
v_gene: TRBV20-1
CDR3aa: CSARVADWYQETQYF

j_gene: TRBJ1-2
v_gene: TRBV12-3/TRBV12-4
CDR3aa: CASSLWDPRKGYGYTF

j_gene: TRBJ2-7
v_gene: TRBV11-2
CDR3aa: CASSLSSGTYYEQYF

j_gene: TRBJ2-5
v_gene: TRBV12-3/TRBV12-4
CDR3aa: CASSFRGGIQETQYF

j_gene: TRBJ2-7
v_gene: TRBV20-1
CDR3aa: CSARPGGRRYEQYF

j_gene: TRBJ2-5
v_gene: TRBV5-1
CDR3aa: CASSLGARSETQYF

j_gene: TRBJ2-3
v_gene: TRBV20-1
CDR3aa: CAMAGTSGPRTDTQYF

j_gene: TRBJ2-1
v_gene: TRBV12-5
CDR3aa: CASGLAQFF

j_gene: TRBJ1-2
v_gene: TRBV5-1
CDR3aa: CASSLGVGDRAYGYTF

j_gene: TRBJ2-1
v_gene: TRBV11-2
CDR3aa: CASSLGGQRGGSYNEQFF

j_gene: TRBJ2-3
v_gene: TRBV5-1
CDR3aa: CASSLETADTQYF

j_gene: TRBJ1-6
v_gene: TRBV9
CDR3aa: CASTPRRDTNSPLHF

j_gene: TRBJ1-1
v_gene: TRBV6-1
CDR3aa: CASLKGQGPGAFF

j_gene: TRBJ1-4
v_gene: TRBV12-3/TRBV12-4
CDR3aa: CASRRTGGREKLFF

j_gene: TRBJ2-5
v_gene: TRBV21-1
CDR3aa: CASSIDPNWETQYF

j_gene: TRBJ2-7
v_gene: TRBV12-3/TRBV12-4
CDR3aa: CASSRDRVVYEQYF